The T cell receptor beta chain described here comes from a study of T cells in localized non-small cell lung cancer. Points from the study as a whole: Heterogeneity within the tumor remains possible, as just one region underwent sequencing. In adjacent lung, a median about 52 of the top 100 tumor clones were found. Maximal T cell clonality occurred in uninvolved adjacent lung, with tumor ranking below it.

As to this clone: No antigen is known for it.

Repertoires were generated with immunoSEQ multiplex PCR, while TCRdb's copy carries only in-frame clones and drops some. Here the sample spans 35,000 to 45,000 clones, around 87% being singletons. Germline CDR1 reads LNHDA; CDR2 reads SQIVND (reference sequence). There are 15 residues in the CDR3. The trim removed 6 bases at V and 2 bases at J, leaving 9 bases unmatched. The sequencing used peripheral blood, collected before any cancer treatment. The chain has TRBV19 and TRBJ2-7, with TRBD1 identical over 8 bases. This clonotype originated in a woman between 18 and 55 years old with stage III lung adenocarcinoma. The CDR3 nucleotides are TGTGCCAGTAGCATAAGACCGGGACAGGCCTACGAGCAGTACTTC. Translation: CASSIRPGQAYEQYF.